These 5 T cell receptor beta chains originate from one sample sequenced in a study of cytomegalovirus exposure and HLA in healthy donors. The PCR made use of 60 Vbeta and 13 Jbeta primers. Clones were read by immunoSEQ multiplex PCR, and TCRdb kept only the in-frame ones, dropping some. The sample comprises approximately 100,000 clones, more than 80% of which are singletons, and less than 5% rests with the top ten. The sequenced sample was PBMCs. The receptors here all came from a man aged 30 to 39 in good health and CMV-seronegative.

The rearrangement uses TRBV6-4 and TRBJ2-3; 7 positions match TRBD2. The germline V gene encodes CDR1 MRHNA and CDR2 SNTAGT. J gave up 11 bases and V 5 bases, and 7 bases lay outside the gene matches. This CDR3 has 12 amino acids. The CDR3 DNA reads TGTGCCAGCAGTCCAAGCGGGATCGAGCAGTATTTT. Residues: CASSPSGIEQYF.

The chain joins TRBV9 to TRBJ2-2; D unresolved. The CDR3 covers 13 residues. Between the trimmed V and J ends, which lost 0 bases and 8 bases, there was a span of 8 bases. CDR1 is SGDLS and CDR2 is YYNGEE in the germline V gene. The CDR3 DNA follows: TGTGCCAGCAGCGTAGGATGGGCTGGGGAGCTGTTTTTT. It translates to CASSVGWAGELFF.

Notes on this clone: Other DNA sequences in this sample translate to the same CDR3. The V and J genes are TRBV6-5 and TRBJ1-5; tentatively, D is TRBD1 (6 bases). V lost 0 bases to trimming and J lost 4 bases, with 10 bases between them. This CDR3 comprises 15 residues. Germline V gene sequence: CDR1 MNHEY, CDR2 SVGAGI. CDR3 amino acids: CASSYSGGGNQPQHF. In DNA form, the CDR3 reads TGTGCCAGCAGTTACTCAGGGGGGGGTAATCAGCCCCAGCATTTT.

The chain is built from TRBV5-4 and TRBJ2-2, with a possible D match to TRBD2 (5 bases). Trimming left V 2 bases short and J 0 bases short, with 8 bases between. This CDR3 region has 15 residues. Germline loops: CDR1 SGHNT, CDR2 YYREEE (reference sequence). The CDR3 nucleotides are TGTGCCAGCAGCTTCCCCGGGACGAACACCGGGGAGCTGTTTTTT. This codes for CASSFPGTNTGELFF. Together with reference TRBV5-4 and TRBJ2-2, the CDR3 gives the full variable domain: ETGVTQSPTHLIKTRGQQVTLRCSSQSGHNTVSWYQQALGQGPQFIFQYYREEENGRGNFPPRFSGLQFPNYSSELNVNALELDDSALYLCASSFPGTNTGELFFGEGSRLTVL.

The table lists this clone with a few counts. The rearrangement links TRBV4-3 to TRBJ2-7; possible D gene TRBD2, 6 bases. The CDR3 spans 14 residues. Germline CDR1 is LGHNA and CDR2 is YSLEER. Trimming removed 4 bases at V and 1 base at J, with 11 bases between. CDR3: CASSPLEGSYEQYF. In nucleotides, the CDR3 is TGCGCCAGCAGCCCCCTGGAGGGGTCCTACGAGCAGTACTTC.